The 30 T cell receptor beta chains below were found in one sample sequenced in a study of blood T cell repertoires in COVID-19. Libraries were prepared by immunoSEQ multiplex PCR; TCRdb keeps only in-frame clonotypes and omits some of them. The sample lists roughly 130,000 clones; about 79% were seen once. Sequencing used peripheral blood. The receptors originated from a woman aged 45-59 years with acute or convalescent COVID-19.

The chain carries TRBV5-1 and TRBJ2-7; weak D call: TRBD1 (6 bases). The V gene lost 4 bases and the J gene lost 2 bases, with 13 bases spanning the gap. The V gene's germline CDR1 is SGHRS and CDR2 YFSETQ. The CDR3 covers 14 residues. The CDR3, as DNA: TGCGCCAGCAGCCCTACAGGGTATCCCTACGAGCAGTACTTC. It codes for CASSPTGYPYEQYF.

This chain connects TRBV12-5 to TRBJ1-3; D is perhaps TRBD1 (5 bases). CDR3 size: 14 residues. V lost 10 bases to trimming and J lost 0 bases, with 13 bases between them. Germline values: CDR1 LGHNT, CDR2 FRNRAP. The DNA for the CDR3 is TGTGCTACACCGGACAATTCCTCTGGAAACACCATATATTTT. Translated: CATPDNSSGNTIYF.

The rearrangement links TRBV3-1 (or the pseudogene TRBV3-2) to TRBJ1-5; D is uncertain. Trimming removed 0 bases from V and 4 bases from J, with 7 bases in between. The CDR3 runs 14 residues. Germline V lookup: CDR1 LGHDT, CDR2 YNNKEL (reference sequence). For the CDR3, the DNA is TGTGCCAGCAGCCAAGATCCGACAAATCAGCCCCAGCATTTT. Amino acid sequence: CASSQDPTNQPQHF.

In this sample, this clone turned up a few times. The chain uses TRBV5-1 and TRBJ1-3; tentatively, D is TRBD1 (6 bases). The CDR3 runs to 16 residues. The V gene's germline CDR1 is SGHRS and CDR2 YFSETQ. V was pared by 0 bases and J by 1 base, with 11 bases between. The CDR3 reads CASSLGGLQSGNTIYF. The DNA for the CDR3 is TGCGCCAGCAGCTTGGGGGGGCTACAGTCTGGAAACACCATATATTTT.

This chain connects TRBV25-1 to TRBJ2-1; 8 bases map to TRBD2. The CDR3 length is 15 residues. V lost 3 bases, J lost 11 bases, and 12 bases stayed unmatched. The V gene's germline CDR1 is MGHDK and CDR2 SYGVNS. CDR3 DNA: TGTGCCAGCAGTGATACTCAGGAGCGGGGGTCGCAGCAGTTCTTC. Protein: CASSDTQERGSQQFF.

CDR3 DNA sequence: TGTGCCAGCAGCTTGGTAGGGAGGCTTGAGCAGTACTTC. Protein product: CASSLVGRLEQYF. V and J are TRBV5-6 and TRBJ2-7, with D perhaps TRBD2 (6 bases). CDR3 length: 13 amino acids. The V gene lost 0 bases and the J gene lost 7 bases, with 11 bases spanning the gap. Per germline, CDR1 SGHDT and CDR2 YYEEEE. Filled out from reference TRBV5-6 and TRBJ2-7, the complete variable domain reads DAGVTQSPTHLIKTRGQQVTLRCSPKSGHDTVSWYQQALGQGPQFIFQYYEEEERQRGNFPDRFSGHQFPNYSSELNVNALLLGDSALYLCASSLVGRLEQYFGPGTRLTVT.

The chain couples TRBV4-2 to TRBJ1-2, with 8 bases identical to TRBD1. The V gene's germline CDR1 is LGHNA and CDR2 YNFKEQ. V shed 4 bases, J shed 6 bases, and the junction held 4 bases outside the gene matches. The CDR3 sequence is 13 residues long. For the CDR3, the DNA is TGTGCCAGCAGCCCGGGACAGGATGATGGCTACACCTTC. Protein product: CASSPGQDDGYTF.

The rearrangement joins TRBV5-1 to TRBJ1-2; possibly TRBD1 for D (5 bases). V was pared by 0 bases and J by 4 bases, with 10 bases between. The length of the CDR3 is 14 residues. CDR1 is SGHRS, CDR2 YFSETQ, per germline. CDR3 nucleotides: TGCGCCAGCAGCTTGGACAGGACTATCTATGGCTACACCTTC. This sequence encodes CASSLDRTIYGYTF.

The rearrangement joins TRBV9 to TRBJ1-6, with D possibly being TRBD1 (6 bases). Germline V gene sequence: CDR1 SGDLS, CDR2 YYNGEE. V lost 4 bases and J 8 bases, leaving 16 bases between the germline ends. The CDR3 covers 15 residues. CDR3 loop: CASSPSDSPDSPLHF. The CDR3 DNA sequence: TGTGCCAGCAGCCCCTCGGACAGTCCTGATTCACCCCTCCACTTT.

V is TRBV15 and J is TRBJ1-1; D is uncertain. This CDR3 has 14 residues. The V and J ends lost 0 bases and 2 bases respectively, with 7 bases between them. The germline V gene encodes CDR1 LNHNV and CDR2 YYDKDF (reference sequence). CDR3 nucleotides: TGTGCCACCAGCAGAGAAAAACTAAACACTGAAGCTTTCTTT. It yields the protein CATSREKLNTEAFF.

V gene TRBV5-1 combines with J gene TRBJ1-4; D gene uncertain. The CDR3 is made up of 12 amino acids. V lost 3 bases, J lost 12 bases, and 12 bases lay in between. CDR1 is SGHRS and CDR2 is YFSETQ in the germline V gene. The CDR3 here is CASSSSPEELFF. The CDR3 nucleotides are TGCGCCAGCAGCTCCTCCCCAGAAGAACTGTTTTTT. Combining the CDR3 with reference TRBV5-1 and TRBJ1-4 gives the whole variable domain KAGVTQTPRYLIKTRGQQVTLSCSPISGHRSVSWYQQTPGQGLQFLFEYFSETQRNKGNFPGRFSGRQFSNSRSEMNVSTLELGDSALYLCASSSSPEELFFGSGTQLSVL.

The CDR3, as DNA: TGTGCCAGCAGCTTAGGGGGTCTAGCGGGGTACAATGAGCAGTTCTTC. This codes for CASSLGGLAGYNEQFF. This chain joins TRBV7-7 and TRBJ2-1; 9 bases are a match to TRBD2. This CDR3 has 16 residues. The V and J ends lost 1 base and 4 bases, in that order; junction bases with no gene match: 5. Germline CDR1 is SSHAT and CDR2 is FNYEAQ (reference sequence). The whole variable domain, filled in from reference TRBV7-7 and TRBJ2-1, reads GAGVSQSPRYKVTKRGQDVTLRCDPISSHATLYWYQQALGQGPEFLTYFNYEAQPDKSGLPSDRFSAERPEGSISTLTIQRTEQRDSAMYRCASSLGGLAGYNEQFFGPGTRLTVL.

The chain recombines TRBV6-6 with TRBJ1-2, with 7 bases identical to TRBD1. The CDR3 consists of 15 residues. Germline V gene data show CDR1 as MNHNY and CDR2 as SVGAGI (reference sequence). Germline trimming cut 0 bases from V and 2 bases from J; bases unmatched to any gene: 3. CDR3 bases: TGTGCCAGCAGTTACTCGGGGGGACAGAACTATGGCTACACCTTC. Its translation: CASSYSGGQNYGYTF.

The chain is built from TRBV7-2 and TRBJ2-7; TRBD2 agrees at 10 bases. CDR1 is SGHTA, CDR2 FQGNSA, per germline. The CDR3 covers 15 residues. V dropped 5 bases and J dropped 2; count of bases not matched to a gene: 6. The CDR3 DNA follows: TGTGCCAGCAGCCTCCTAGCGGGGGAAACCTACGAGCAGTACTTC. Residues: CASSLLAGETYEQYF. The full variable domain, completed using reference TRBV7-2 and TRBJ2-7, is GAGVSQSPSNKVTEKGKDVELRCDPISGHTALYWYRQSLGQGLEFLIYFQGNSAPDKSGLPSDRFSAERTGGSVSTLTIQRTQQEDSAVYLCASSLLAGETYEQYFGPGTRLTVT.

The chain couples TRBV28 to TRBJ1-5; 7 positions agree with TRBD1. The length of the CDR3 is 12 residues. V lost 7 bases, J lost 5 bases, and 2 bases stayed unmatched. CDR1 MDHEN and CDR2 SYDVKM come from the germline V gene. The CDR3 bases are TGTGCCAGCATGGACAGGTATCAGCCCCAGCATTTT. Residues: CASMDRYQPQHF.

This chain links TRBV3-1 (or the pseudogene TRBV3-2) with TRBJ1-1, with unresolved D. The germline gives CDR1 LGHDT, CDR2 YNNKEL (reference sequence). The length of the CDR3 is 14 residues. Trimming took off 0 bases at V and 1 base at J, with 6 bases between the two ends. CDR3 region: CASSQEYGNTEAFF. CDR3 coding DNA: TGTGCCAGCAGCCAAGAGTACGGGAACACTGAAGCTTTCTTT.

CDR3 protein: CASSQRTGGPYNEQFF. The CDR3 nucleotides read TGTGCCAGCAGTCAAAGGACAGGGGGCCCCTACAATGAGCAGTTCTTC. The genes are TRBV27 and TRBJ2-1, with 11 nucleotides matching TRBD1. The CDR3 runs to 16 residues. Trimming at V came to 5 bases and at J to 2 bases, leaving 5 bases not matched to a gene. In germline, CDR1 is MNHEY, CDR2 SMNVEV (reference sequence).

The count of this clone is one. V usage is TRBV5-1 and J usage is TRBJ1-5; possible D gene TRBD1, 6 bases. The germline CDR1 and CDR2 sequences are SGHRS and YFSETQ. This CDR3 region has 14 residues. The V end was cut by 4 bases, the J end by 3 bases, with 11 bases between. The CDR3: CASSPQGPNQPQHF. CDR3 sequence (DNA): TGCGCCAGCAGCCCACAGGGACCCAATCAGCCCCAGCATTTT. Full variable domain (missing parts from reference TRBV5-1 and TRBJ1-5): KAGVTQTPRYLIKTRGQQVTLSCSPISGHRSVSWYQQTPGQGLQFLFEYFSETQRNKGNFPGRFSGRQFSNSRSEMNVSTLELGDSALYLCASSPQGPNQPQHFGDGTRLSIL.

This clone was detected once. CDR3 sequence reads: CASSLAASSGNTIYF. In nucleotides, the CDR3 is TGCGCCAGCAGCTTGGCTGCGAGCTCTGGAAACACCATATATTTT. V and J are TRBV5-1 and TRBJ1-3; D unclear. CDR1 and CDR2 from the germline V gene are SGHRS and YFSETQ. The CDR3 length is 15 residues. The germline V and J ends were trimmed by 0 bases and 0 bases, with 7 bases remaining between them.

V usage is TRBV12-3 or TRBV12-4 and J usage is TRBJ1-1; D is unresolved. This CDR3 is 13 amino acids long. V lost 3 bases and J lost 3, with 8 bases in between. CDR3 nucleotides: TGTGCCAGCAGTTTGGTCTATGACACTGAAGCTTTCTTT. This translates into CASSLVYDTEAFF.

The gene calls are TRBV6-6 and TRBJ1-6, with 8 bases that match TRBD1. The CDR3 has 16 residues. The J segment lost 8 bases and the V segment lost 5 bases, leaving 11 bases of the junction unmatched. CDR1 is MNHNY and CDR2 is SVGAGI in the germline V gene (reference sequence). CDR3 protein: CASSMDRVRAHSPLHF. The CDR3 DNA follows: TGTGCCAGCAGTATGGACAGGGTCAGGGCCCATTCACCCCTCCACTTT.

V gene TRBV7-2 combines with J gene TRBJ1-2; D is possibly TRBD1 (5 bases). This CDR3 has 15 residues. Germline V gives CDR1 SGHTA, CDR2 FQGNSA. Trimming left V 5 bases short and J 3 bases short, with 16 bases between. The CDR3 here is CASSPDRLTYYGYTF. CDR3 DNA sequence: TGTGCCAGCAGCCCTGACAGACTCACTTACTATGGCTACACCTTC.

The chain is built from TRBV11-2 and TRBJ1-1, with 8 bases identical to TRBD1. This CDR3 is 16 amino acids long. V shed 5 bases and J 7 bases; nucleotides not matched to a gene: 15. Looked up from germline, CDR1 is SGHAT and CDR2 is FQNNGV. The CDR3 DNA reads TGTGCCAGCAGCCCACGACAGGGGTTAGGAGGTGTTGAAGCTTTCTTT. Translation: CASSPRQGLGGVEAFF.

This sequence joins TRBV7-2 and TRBJ1-5; tentative D call: TRBD1 (5 bases). CDR1 is SGHTA, CDR2 FQGNSA, per germline. The germline V and J ends were trimmed by 7 bases and 6 bases, with 13 bases remaining between them. This CDR3 region has 13 residues. The CDR3 region is CASTQRGSQPQHF. CDR3 sequence (DNA): TGTGCCAGCACCCAAAGGGGTAGTCAGCCCCAGCATTTT.

This clone was recorded only once. V is TRBV14 and J is TRBJ1-6, with D maybe TRBD1 (5 bases). The V end was cut by 1 base, the J end by 10 bases, with 8 bases between. Germline lookup yields CDR1 SGHDN and CDR2 FVKESK. The CDR3 has 13 residues. The CDR3 is CASSQGGWSPLHF. In nucleotides, the CDR3 is TGTGCCAGCAGCCAAGGGGGCTGGTCACCCCTCCACTTT.

About this clone: Additional DNA sequences in this sample encode the identical CDR3. The chain is built from TRBV5-1 and TRBJ1-1; 8 bases are a match to TRBD1. Looked up from germline, CDR1 is SGHRS and CDR2 is YFSETQ. The CDR3 loop spans 12 amino acids. With V trimmed by 4 bases and J by 8 bases, 4 bases remained unmatched. CDR3 sequence reads: CASSQGTGEAFF. The CDR3 DNA sequence: TGCGCCAGCAGCCAAGGGACAGGCGAAGCTTTCTTT.

This clone was observed a handful of times. This chain joins TRBV12-3 or TRBV12-4 and TRBJ1-2; TRBD1 might be the D (6 bases). V was trimmed by 3 bases and J by 8 bases, leaving 10 bases between them. The CDR3 consists of 12 residues. The CDR3 coding sequence is TGTGCCAGCAGTTTTTACAGGGTAGGCTACACCTTC. Its translation is CASSFYRVGYTF.

The J gene is TRBJ2-3, the V gene TRBV6-2 or TRBV6-3; tentatively, D is TRBD2 (5 bases). The CDR3 loop spans 17 amino acids. Trimming pared 0 bases from V and 2 bases from J, leaving 15 bases between. CDR1 and CDR2 from the germline V gene are MNHEY and SVGEGT. DNA of the CDR3: TGTGCCAGCAGTTACTCGATTAAGCTAGCCCTCACAGATACGCAGTATTTT. Translating it yields CASSYSIKLALTDTQYF.

The table lists this clone with a count of one. The V gene is TRBV11-2, the J gene TRBJ2-3; 7 bases are a match to TRBD2. The CDR3 consists of 16 residues. The germline V gene has CDR1 SGHAT and CDR2 FQNNGV. The junction had 8 bases not matched to a gene; V was cut back by 0 bases and J by 5 bases. CDR3: CASSLELGRRGDTQYF. CDR3 in DNA: TGTGCCAGCAGCTTAGAGCTCGGGAGGAGAGGAGATACGCAGTATTTT.

The chain joins TRBV27 to TRBJ1-2; TRBD1 aligns across 9 bases. The CDR3 covers 13 residues. V shed 5 bases, J shed 4 bases, and the junction held 2 bases outside the gene matches. From germline, CDR1 is MNHEY and CDR2 SMNVEV (reference sequence). The DNA of the CDR3 is TGTGCCAGCAGTGTGACAGGGGGCTATGGCTACACCTTC. It codes for CASSVTGGYGYTF.